Here is one T cell receptor beta chain with its context. This sample was included in a study of blood T cell repertoires in COVID-19. The V gene lost 5 bases and the J gene lost 0 bases, with 11 bases spanning the gap. The V gene's germline CDR1 is KGHSH and CDR2 LQKENI. This CDR3 is built from 16 residues. In the authors' methods: Amplification with reference gene primers provided the estimates of nucleated cell counts. Some clones are missing from TCRdb's copy, which holds only in-frame ones; the method was immunoSEQ multiplex PCR. V, J and clone size derive from that table, while D and trimming were established from the DNA sequence. The table shows 65,000 to 95,000 clones, with about 89% occurring only once.

The chain employs TRBV18 and TRBJ1-6; unclear D gene. The clonotype comes from a man between 65 and 79 years old with active or convalescent COVID-19. Sequencing used peripheral blood. The CDR3 DNA is TGTGCCAGCTCAGTAGCCTCCAGCTCCTATAATTCACCCCTCCACTTT. This encodes CASSVASSSYNSPLHF.